The 25 T cell receptor beta chains reported below all come from one sample, sequenced in a study of T cells in localized non-small cell lung cancer. Only in-frame clones appear in the TCRdb table, and some are missing; sequencing was by immunoSEQ multiplex PCR. The sample shows about 34,000 clones, roughly 90% of them seen only once. The source was peripheral blood, collected before any cancer treatment. All receptors come from a woman aged 35-70 years with stage I lung adenocarcinoma.

This sequence joins TRBV27 and TRBJ2-7; 8 bases are shared with TRBD1. V shed 4 bases, J shed 5 bases, and the junction held 13 bases outside the gene matches. CDR3 length equals 16 residues. Germline V gene sequence: CDR1 MNHEY, CDR2 SMNVEV (reference sequence). CDR3 in amino acids: CASSSQSGTGYNEQYF. DNA for the CDR3: TGTGCCAGCAGTTCTCAATCCGGGACAGGCTACAACGAGCAGTACTTC.

The chain is built from TRBV2 and TRBJ2-3; either TRBD1 or TRBD2 may supply D (5 bases each). Deletions cut 6 bases from V and 2 bases from J, with 9 bases between. CDR1 and CDR2 from the germline V gene are SNHLY and FYNNEI. The CDR3 contains 13 residues. The CDR3 sequence is CASRRGLTDTQYF. Written as DNA, the CDR3 is TGTGCCAGCAGGAGGGGTCTCACAGATACGCAGTATTTT.

The chain links TRBV7-2 to TRBJ1-2; perhaps TRBD1 as D (6 bases). The CDR3 totals 13 residues. The V and J ends lost 5 bases and 2 bases respectively, with 9 bases between them. Per germline, CDR1 SGHTA and CDR2 FQGNSA. DNA for the CDR3: TGTGCCAGCAGCGTGGACAGCAACTATGGCTACACCTTC. Its translation is CASSVDSNYGYTF.

The chain couples TRBV6-5 to TRBJ2-5; TRBD2 matches at 15 bases. CDR1 MNHEY and CDR2 SVGAGI come from the germline V gene. V lost 0 bases and J lost 7; bases outside the gene matches: 3. CDR3 length: 16 amino acids. CDR3 sequence reads: CASSYSGLAGGGTQYF. The CDR3, as DNA: TGTGCCAGCAGTTACTCGGGACTAGCGGGGGGAGGGACCCAGTACTTC.

The rearrangement uses TRBV6-4 and TRBJ2-3, with a possible D match to TRBD2 (5 bases). Germline CDR1 is MRHNA and CDR2 is SNTAGT. Trimming pared 2 bases from V and 0 bases from J, leaving 15 bases between. The CDR3 is 17 amino acids. CDR3 in DNA: TGTGCCAGCAGTGACCCGGGAACACGATCTAGCACAGATACGCAGTATTTT. This translates into CASSDPGTRSSTDTQYF.

The CDR3: CASSLFFGSSTDTQYF. The CDR3, as DNA: TGTGCCAGCAGCCTATTTTTTGGGTCCAGCACAGATACGCAGTATTTT. The V gene is TRBV14, the J gene TRBJ2-3; D is uncertain. Trimming stripped 4 bases from V and 0 bases from J, with 14 bases between. This CDR3 has 16 residues. Germline lookup yields CDR1 SGHDN and CDR2 FVKESK.

V is TRBV4-3 and J is TRBJ1-2, with TRBD1 matching 10 bases. The CDR3 sequence is 15 residues long. Germline CDR1 and CDR2: LGHNA and YSLEER. Trimming removed 1 base from V and 3 bases from J; junction bases left unmatched: 2. The CDR3 reads CASSQADRGHYGYTF. The CDR3 DNA follows: TGCGCCAGCAGCCAAGCCGACAGGGGGCACTATGGCTACACCTTC.

This clone has more than one count but fewer than ten. This chain connects TRBV6-5 to TRBJ1-2; D possibly corresponds to TRBD1 (5 bases). Germline V CDR1 and CDR2: MNHEY, SVGAGI. The CDR3 spans 15 residues. V shed 0 bases and J shed 4 bases, with 12 bases lying between them. CDR3 DNA: TGTGCCAGCAGTTACTCGCAAGGGGCCGCCTATGGCTACACCTTC. Residues: CASSYSQGAAYGYTF.

The V call is TRBV5-1, the J call TRBJ2-7; 14 bases align to TRBD2. V shed 5 bases, J shed 7 bases, and the junction held 11 bases outside the gene matches. Looked up from germline, CDR1 is SGHRS and CDR2 is YFSETQ. The CDR3 extends over 16 amino acids. This chain's CDR3 is CASRPAGTSGGVEQYF. For the CDR3, the DNA is TGCGCCAGCAGACCCGCTGGGACTAGCGGGGGTGTGGAGCAGTACTTC.

The J gene is TRBJ2-3, the V gene TRBV11-3; 7 bases fit TRBD1. V gave up 5 bases and J gave up 4 bases; unmatched junction bases: 6. The CDR3 is 14 amino acids. The V gene's germline CDR1 is SGHNT and CDR2 YENEEA. CDR3 amino acids: CASSLLGQADTQYF. For the CDR3, the DNA is TGTGCCAGCAGCCTTTTAGGACAGGCAGATACGCAGTATTTT.

The V gene is TRBV19, the J gene TRBJ2-2; TRBD1 matches 8 bases. Germline CDR1 and CDR2: LNHDA and SQIVND (reference sequence). The junction had 10 bases not matched to a gene; V was cut back by 5 bases and J by 5 bases. The CDR3 spans 16 residues. The CDR3 nucleotides are TGTGCCAGTAGTCCAAGGACAGGGAGTGTTACCGGGGAGCTGTTTTTT. Residues: CASSPRTGSVTGELFF.

The chain is built from TRBV5-1 and TRBJ2-3; a possible D gene is TRBD2 (5 bases). Germline CDR1 is SGHRS and CDR2 is YFSETQ. CDR3 length: 16 residues. The ends were cut back, 1 base at V and 1 base at J, with 13 bases in the middle. The CDR3 DNA reads as TGCGCCAGCAGCTTGTCCGAGGGCGGAGGCACAGATACGCAGTATTTT. It translates to CASSLSEGGGTDTQYF.

The chain links TRBV19 to TRBJ2-1; tentative D call: TRBD2 (6 bases). Germline loops: CDR1 LNHDA, CDR2 SQIVND (reference sequence). The CDR3 covers 12 residues. The V and J ends lost 10 bases and 3 bases respectively, with 10 bases between them. The CDR3, as DNA: TGTGCCACGTTGCGGGGCTACAATGAGCAGTTCTTC. Its translation is CATLRGYNEQFF. Supplemented by reference TRBV19 and TRBJ2-1, the full variable domain reads DGGITQSPKYLFRKEGQNVTLSCEQNLNHDAMYWYRQDPGQGLRLIYYSQIVNDFQKGDIAEGYSVSREKKESFPLTVTSAQKNPTAFYLCATLRGYNEQFFGPGTRLTVL.

The chain carries TRBV6-6 and TRBJ2-7; TRBD1 matches at 8 bases. Germline V gives CDR1 MNHNY, CDR2 SVGAGI (reference sequence). This CDR3 has 15 amino acids. With 5 bases clipped from V and 0 bases from J, the junction kept 6 bases outside the gene matches. The CDR3 region is CASSPRDRSSYEQYF. CDR3 nucleotide sequence: TGTGCCAGCAGTCCAAGGGACAGGAGCTCCTACGAGCAGTACTTC.

This clone was found a few times. V is TRBV6-5 and J is TRBJ1-6; 10 positions match TRBD1. This CDR3 comprises 15 residues. V shed 2 bases, J shed 10 bases, and the junction held 5 bases outside the gene matches. Germline values: CDR1 MNHEY, CDR2 SVGAGI. The DNA for the CDR3 is TGTGCCAGCAGTTACATCGGACAGGGGGAATCACCCCTCCACTTT. Protein product: CASSYIGQGESPLHF.

The chain combines TRBV2 with TRBJ2-2; a weak D match, TRBD1 (6 bases). There are 16 residues in the CDR3. Germline V gene lookup returns CDR1 SNHLY and CDR2 FYNNEI. Trimming stripped 5 bases from V and 1 base from J, with 14 bases between. The CDR3 here is CASSPDRPMNTGELFF. The CDR3 DNA sequence: TGTGCCAGCAGTCCTGACAGGCCTATGAACACCGGGGAGCTGTTTTTT.

V is TRBV13 and J is TRBJ2-3; maybe TRBD2 (5 bases). This CDR3 spans 16 amino acids. V lost 0 bases to trimming and J lost 1 base, with 11 bases between them. From germline, CDR1 is PRHDT and CDR2 FYEKMQ (reference sequence). The CDR3 sequence: CASSLGSGKGTDTQYF. The CDR3 coding sequence is TGTGCCAGCAGCTTAGGAAGCGGAAAGGGCACAGATACGCAGTATTTT.

This rearrangement joins TRBV6-5 to TRBJ1-6, with 7 bases that match TRBD1. Germline values: CDR1 MNHEY, CDR2 SVGAGI. V shed 2 bases and J 8 bases; nucleotides not matched to a gene: 6. CDR3 length: 15 residues. The CDR3 DNA is TGTGCCAGCAGTTACACTTACAGGGGTGATTCACCCCTCCACTTT. This gives the protein CASSYTYRGDSPLHF.

The rearrangement uses TRBV9 and TRBJ1-1; 8 bases map to TRBD1. This CDR3 contains 14 residues. The germline V gene encodes CDR1 SGDLS and CDR2 YYNGEE. The junction had 4 bases not matched to a gene; V was cut back by 3 bases and J by 3 bases. CDR3 sequence reads: CASSGRDRYTEAFF. DNA for the CDR3: TGTGCCAGCAGCGGCCGGGACAGGTACACTGAAGCTTTCTTT.

V and J are TRBV25-1 and TRBJ2-7; 8 bases are a match to TRBD1. From germline, CDR1 is MGHDK and CDR2 SYGVNS. V lost 5 bases to trimming and J lost 8 bases; unmatched junction nucleotides: 8. This CDR3 spans 13 amino acids. CDR3 nucleotide sequence: TGTGCCAGCAGTTCTCAGGGGGCCGGAAAGCAGTACTTC. Its protein product is CASSSQGAGKQYF.

This clone was observed a handful of times. V gene TRBV5-6 combines with J gene TRBJ1-2; D remains ambiguous. The CDR3 loop spans 14 amino acids. With 3 bases removed from V and 3 bases from J, the gap between germline ends came to 12 bases. Germline V gives CDR1 SGHDT, CDR2 YYEEEE. CDR3 in amino acids: CASSSPYGYYGYTF. The CDR3 DNA follows: TGTGCCAGCAGCTCACCTTACGGGTACTATGGCTACACCTTC.

Notes on this clone: The final CDR3 position lacks the conserved phenylalanine or tryptophan, pointing to a likely read error. No DNA is shown, since the ends of the CDR3 on it are uncertain; the CDR3 is the one TCRdb lists. The gene calls are TRBV6-6 and TRBJ1-2; TRBD1 was called by the table and not checked on the DNA. The germline gives CDR1 MNHNY, CDR2 SVGAGI (reference sequence). The CDR3 is 13 residues long, counting both termini. The CDR3: CASSSPRTADVIV.

V and J are TRBV7-3 and TRBJ2-3; TRBD1 matches at 7 bases. V was clipped by 5 bases and J by 2 bases; unmatched bases: 13. The CDR3 contains 17 residues. CDR1 and CDR2 from the germline V gene are SGHTA and FQGTGA. The CDR3 protein is CASSPRGRGTYTDTQYF. The DNA of the CDR3 is TGTGCCAGCAGCCCAAGAGGCAGGGGGACCTACACAGATACGCAGTATTTT.

The rearrangement uses TRBV5-6 and TRBJ1-1; TRBD1 might be the D (6 bases). Trimming took 0 bases from V and 6 from J, leaving 15 bases between them. Germline CDR1 reads SGHDT; CDR2 reads YYEEEE. CDR3 length: 15 residues. The chain's CDR3 is CASSLDNRAGAEAFF. CDR3 coding DNA: TGTGCCAGCAGCTTGGACAACAGGGCCGGAGCTGAAGCTTTCTTT.

V and J are TRBV5-1 and TRBJ1-6, with D unresolved. CDR1 is SGHRS and CDR2 is YFSETQ in the germline V gene. The CDR3 consists of 12 residues. V was pared by 6 bases and J by 9 bases, with 10 bases between. CDR3 coding DNA: TGCGCCAGCACCGTAAGCGGTTCACCCCTCCACTTT. Translating it yields CASTVSGSPLHF.